This T cell receptor (beta chain) appears in the sequencing data of a study of a mutant IDH1 vaccine in newly diagnosed glioma. This clone is categorized as medium-sized. Its specificity is not known. This sample also contains other DNA sequences that code for the same CDR3. The time point here: week 11, during vaccination. The investigators gave 300 ug of mutant IDH1 20-mer peptide in each vaccine dose, together with topical imiquimod. Deletions cut 3 bases from V and 0 bases from J, with 10 bases between. Germline loops: CDR1 MRHNA, CDR2 SNTAGT. The CDR3 is made up of 15 amino acids. Clones were sequenced by immunoSEQ multiplex PCR, and TCRdb holds only the in-frame ones, with some missing. The data show roughly 62,000 clones, roughly 90% seen once.

The TCR originated in a man between 40 and 49 years old with glioma. This rearrangement joins TRBV6-4 to TRBJ2-3; perhaps TRBD1 as D (5 bases). The source was PBMCs, collected from a glioma patient whose treatment included an IDH1 peptide vaccine. This CDR3 is CASSEGAGSTDTQYF. The CDR3 DNA sequence: TGTGCCAGCAGTGAAGGGGCAGGGAGCACAGATACGCAGTATTTT.